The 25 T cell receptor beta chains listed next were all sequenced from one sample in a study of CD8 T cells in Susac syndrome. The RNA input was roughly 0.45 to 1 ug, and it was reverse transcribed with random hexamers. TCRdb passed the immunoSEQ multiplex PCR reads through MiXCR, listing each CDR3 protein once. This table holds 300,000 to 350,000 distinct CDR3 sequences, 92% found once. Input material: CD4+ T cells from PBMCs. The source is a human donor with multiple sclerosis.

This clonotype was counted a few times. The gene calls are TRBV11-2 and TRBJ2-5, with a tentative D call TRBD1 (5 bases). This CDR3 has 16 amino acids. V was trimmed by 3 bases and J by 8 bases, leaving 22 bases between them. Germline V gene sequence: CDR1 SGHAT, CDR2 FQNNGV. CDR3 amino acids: CASSFLPRAALGTQYF. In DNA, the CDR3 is TGTGCCAGCAGCTTTCTCCCCAGGGCCGCGCTAGGAACCCAGTACTTC.

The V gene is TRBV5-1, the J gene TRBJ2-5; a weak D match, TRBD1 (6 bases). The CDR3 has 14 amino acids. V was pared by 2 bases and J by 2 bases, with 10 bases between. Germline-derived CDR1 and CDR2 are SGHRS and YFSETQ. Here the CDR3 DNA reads TGCGCCAGCAGCTTTGGGGGCCGACAAGAGACCCAGTACTTC. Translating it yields CASSFGGRQETQYF.

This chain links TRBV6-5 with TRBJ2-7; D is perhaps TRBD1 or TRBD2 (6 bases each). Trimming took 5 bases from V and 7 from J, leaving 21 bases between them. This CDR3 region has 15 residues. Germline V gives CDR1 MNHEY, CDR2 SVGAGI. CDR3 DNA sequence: TGTGCCAGCAGTAGGGGGGCAGTAGCCCACCAGGAGCAGTACTTC. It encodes CASSRGAVAHQEQYF.

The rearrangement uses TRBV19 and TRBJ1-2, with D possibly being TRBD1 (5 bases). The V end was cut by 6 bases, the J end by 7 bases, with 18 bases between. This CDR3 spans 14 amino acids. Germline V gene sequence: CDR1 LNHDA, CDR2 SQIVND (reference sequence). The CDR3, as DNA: TGTGCCAGTAGCATCCGGGACTGGGGGTCTGGCTACACCTTC. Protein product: CASSIRDWGSGYTF. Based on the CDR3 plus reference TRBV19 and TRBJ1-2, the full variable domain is DGGITQSPKYLFRKEGQNVTLSCEQNLNHDAMYWYRQDPGQGLRLIYYSQIVNDFQKGDIAEGYSVSREKKESFPLTVTSAQKNPTAFYLCASSIRDWGSGYTFGSGTRLTVV.

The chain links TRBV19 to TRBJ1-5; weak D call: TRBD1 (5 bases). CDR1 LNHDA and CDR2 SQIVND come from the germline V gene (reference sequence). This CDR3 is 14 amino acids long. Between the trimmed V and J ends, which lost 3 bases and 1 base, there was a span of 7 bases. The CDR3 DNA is TGTGCCAGTAGTATGGGGGGGAGCAATCAGCCCCAGCATTTT. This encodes CASSMGGSNQPQHF.

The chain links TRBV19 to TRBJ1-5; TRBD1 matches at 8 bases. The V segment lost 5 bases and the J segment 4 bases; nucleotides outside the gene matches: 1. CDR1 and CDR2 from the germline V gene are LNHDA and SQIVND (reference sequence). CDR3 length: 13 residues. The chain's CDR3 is CASSGTGNQPQHF. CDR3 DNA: TGTGCCAGTAGTGGGACAGGTAATCAGCCCCAGCATTTT.

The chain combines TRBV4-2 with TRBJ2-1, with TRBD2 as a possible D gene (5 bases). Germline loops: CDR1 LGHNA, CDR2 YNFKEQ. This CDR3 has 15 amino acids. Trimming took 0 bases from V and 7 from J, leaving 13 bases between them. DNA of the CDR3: TGTGCCAGCAGCCAAGAAGGACTGCAACCGAATGAGCAGTTCTTC. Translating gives CASSQEGLQPNEQFF.

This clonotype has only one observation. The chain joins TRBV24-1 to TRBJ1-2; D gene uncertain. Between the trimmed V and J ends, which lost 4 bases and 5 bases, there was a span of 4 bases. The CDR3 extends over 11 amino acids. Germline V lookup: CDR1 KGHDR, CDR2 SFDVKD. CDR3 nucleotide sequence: TGTGCCACCAGTGACGGGTATGGCTACACCTTC. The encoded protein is CATSDGYGYTF.

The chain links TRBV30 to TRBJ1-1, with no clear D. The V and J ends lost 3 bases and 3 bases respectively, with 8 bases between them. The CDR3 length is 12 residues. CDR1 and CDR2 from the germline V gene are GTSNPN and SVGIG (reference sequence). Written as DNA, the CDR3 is TGTGCCTGGAGGGGCGTGTACACTGAAGCTTTCTTT. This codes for CAWRGVYTEAFF.

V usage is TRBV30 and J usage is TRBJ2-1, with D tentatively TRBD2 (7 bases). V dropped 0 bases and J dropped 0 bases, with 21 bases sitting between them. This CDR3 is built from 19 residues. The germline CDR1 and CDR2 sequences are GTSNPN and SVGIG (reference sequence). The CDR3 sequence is CAWSVYGGLTRNSYNEQFF. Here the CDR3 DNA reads TGTGCCTGGAGTGTATACGGGGGGCTGACAAGAAACTCCTACAATGAGCAGTTCTTC.

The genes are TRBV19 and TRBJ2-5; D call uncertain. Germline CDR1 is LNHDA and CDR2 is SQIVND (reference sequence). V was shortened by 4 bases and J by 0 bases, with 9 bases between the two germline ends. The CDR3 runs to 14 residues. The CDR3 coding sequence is TGTGCCAGTAGTAAAGGACGAGACCAAGAGACCCAGTACTTC. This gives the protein CASSKGRDQETQYF.

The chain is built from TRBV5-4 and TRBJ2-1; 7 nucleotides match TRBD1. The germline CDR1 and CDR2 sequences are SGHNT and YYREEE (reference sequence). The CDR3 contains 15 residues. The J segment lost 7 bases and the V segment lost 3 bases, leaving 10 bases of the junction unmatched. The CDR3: CASSSSSDRVNEQFF. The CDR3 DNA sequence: TGTGCCAGCAGCTCCTCAAGCGACAGGGTAAATGAGCAGTTCTTC.

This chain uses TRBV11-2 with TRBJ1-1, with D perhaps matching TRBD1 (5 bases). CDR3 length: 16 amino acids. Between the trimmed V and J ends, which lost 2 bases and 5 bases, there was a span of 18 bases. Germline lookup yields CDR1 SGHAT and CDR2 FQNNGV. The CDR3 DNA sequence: TGTGCCAGCAGCTTACAGGGTTGGTATTTGGAGACTGAAGCTTTCTTT. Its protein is CASSLQGWYLETEAFF. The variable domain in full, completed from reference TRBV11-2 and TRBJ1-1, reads EAGVAQSPRYKIIEKRQSVAFWCNPISGHATLYWYQQILGQGPKLLIQFQNNGVVDDSQLPKDRFSAERLKGVDSTLKIQPAKLEDSAVYLCASSLQGWYLETEAFFGQGTRLTVV.

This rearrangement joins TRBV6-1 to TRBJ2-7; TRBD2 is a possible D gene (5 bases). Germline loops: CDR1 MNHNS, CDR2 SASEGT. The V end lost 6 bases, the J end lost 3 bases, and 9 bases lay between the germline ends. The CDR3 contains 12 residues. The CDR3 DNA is TGTGCCAGCAGCTCGGGGTTCTACGAGCAGTACTTC. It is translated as CASSSGFYEQYF.

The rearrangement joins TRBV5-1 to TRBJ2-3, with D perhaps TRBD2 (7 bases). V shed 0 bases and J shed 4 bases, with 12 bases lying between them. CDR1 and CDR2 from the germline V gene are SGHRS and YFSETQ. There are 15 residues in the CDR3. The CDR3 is CASSLEGGAPDTQYF. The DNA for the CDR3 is TGCGCCAGCAGCTTGGAAGGGGGGGCCCCAGATACGCAGTATTTT.

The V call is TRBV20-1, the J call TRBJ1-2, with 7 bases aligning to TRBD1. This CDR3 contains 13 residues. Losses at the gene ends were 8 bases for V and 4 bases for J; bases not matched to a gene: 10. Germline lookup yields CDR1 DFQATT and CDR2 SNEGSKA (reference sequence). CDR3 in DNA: TGCAGTACTTTACAGGGGAGCGGCTATGGCTACACCTTC. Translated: CSTLQGSGYGYTF.

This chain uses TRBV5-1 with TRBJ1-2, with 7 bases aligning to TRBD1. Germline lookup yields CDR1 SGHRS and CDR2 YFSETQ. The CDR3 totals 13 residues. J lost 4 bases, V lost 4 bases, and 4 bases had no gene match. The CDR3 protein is CASSRDRTYGYTF. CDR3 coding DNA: TGCGCCAGCAGCAGGGACAGAACCTATGGCTACACCTTC.

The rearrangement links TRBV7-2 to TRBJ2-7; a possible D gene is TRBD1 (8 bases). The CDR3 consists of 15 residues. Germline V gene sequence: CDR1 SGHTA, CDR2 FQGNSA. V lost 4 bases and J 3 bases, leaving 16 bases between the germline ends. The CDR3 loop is CASSSGGQGVYEQYF. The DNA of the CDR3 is TGTGCCAGCAGCTCGGGAGGACAGGGTGTCTACGAGCAGTACTTC.

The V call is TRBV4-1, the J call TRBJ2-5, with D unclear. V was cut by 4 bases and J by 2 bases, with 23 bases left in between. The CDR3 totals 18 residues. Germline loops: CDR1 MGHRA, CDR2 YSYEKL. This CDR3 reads CASSPRIRQNHPQETQYF. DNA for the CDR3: TGCGCCAGCAGCCCCCGCATTCGCCAGAACCACCCGCAAGAGACCCAGTACTTC.

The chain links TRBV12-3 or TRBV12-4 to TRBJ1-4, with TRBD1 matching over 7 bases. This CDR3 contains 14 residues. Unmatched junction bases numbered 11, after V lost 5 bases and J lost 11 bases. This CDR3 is CASSPGQSMRKLFF. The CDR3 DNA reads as TGTGCCAGCAGTCCGGGACAGTCCATGAGGAAACTGTTTTTT.

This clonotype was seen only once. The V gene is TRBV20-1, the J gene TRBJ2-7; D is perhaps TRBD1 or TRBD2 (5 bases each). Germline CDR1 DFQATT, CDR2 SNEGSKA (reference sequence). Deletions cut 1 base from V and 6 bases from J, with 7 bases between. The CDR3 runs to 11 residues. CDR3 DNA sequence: TGCAGTGCTAGAGGGGACGGCGAGCAGTACTTC. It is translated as CSARGDGEQYF.

CDR3 loop: CASSVVPGDSPLHF. The CDR3 DNA reads as TGTGCCAGCAGTGTGGTCCCGGGCGATTCACCCCTCCACTTT. The chain has TRBV9 and TRBJ1-6; no reliable D call. The CDR3 runs to 14 residues. Deletions cut 5 bases from V and 8 bases from J, with 14 bases between. CDR1 is SGDLS, CDR2 YYNGEE, per germline.

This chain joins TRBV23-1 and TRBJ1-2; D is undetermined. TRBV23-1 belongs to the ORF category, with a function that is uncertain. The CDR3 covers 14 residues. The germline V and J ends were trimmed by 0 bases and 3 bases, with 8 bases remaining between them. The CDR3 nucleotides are TGCGCCAGCAGTCAATCTGGCAATTACTATGGCTACACCTTC. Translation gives CASSQSGNYYGYTF.

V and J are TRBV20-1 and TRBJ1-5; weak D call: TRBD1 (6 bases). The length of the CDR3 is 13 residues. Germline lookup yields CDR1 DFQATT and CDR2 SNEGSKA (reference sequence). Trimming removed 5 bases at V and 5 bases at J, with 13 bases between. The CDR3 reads CSAPGGADQPQHF. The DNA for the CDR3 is TGCAGTGCTCCTGGGGGGGCGGATCAGCCCCAGCATTTT.

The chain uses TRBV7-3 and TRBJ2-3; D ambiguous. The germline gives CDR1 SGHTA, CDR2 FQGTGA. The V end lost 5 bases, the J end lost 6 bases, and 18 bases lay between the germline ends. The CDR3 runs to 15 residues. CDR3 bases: TGTGCCAGCAGCCAAACCCGCGGAGCCCCCGATACGCAGTATTTT. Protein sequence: CASSQTRGAPDTQYF. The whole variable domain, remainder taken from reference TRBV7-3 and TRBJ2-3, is GAGVSQTPSNKVTEKGKYVELRCDPISGHTALYWYRQSLGQGPEFLIYFQGTGAADDSGLPNDRFFAVRPEGSVSTLKIQRTERGDSAVYLCASSQTRGAPDTQYFGPGTRLTVL.